Sequencing of this T cell receptor (beta chain) was carried out in a study of control samples from healthy donors and cancer patients. Clones were sequenced by immunoSEQ multiplex PCR, and TCRdb holds only the in-frame ones, with some missing. Here the sample spans around 97,000 clones, 75% to 90% being singletons. CDR1 and CDR2 (germline): SNHLY, FYNNEI. The CDR3 sequence is 13 residues long. V was pared by 6 bases and J by 5 bases, with 10 bases between. The sample taken for sequencing was PBMCs. The chain combines TRBV2 with TRBJ2-2; tentatively, D is TRBD2 (6 bases). The sequence derives from a man in his 60s with lung cancer. This chain's CDR3 is CASREEGTGELFF. CDR3 DNA sequence: TGTGCCAGCAGGGAGGAGGGAACCGGGGAGCTGTTTTTT.